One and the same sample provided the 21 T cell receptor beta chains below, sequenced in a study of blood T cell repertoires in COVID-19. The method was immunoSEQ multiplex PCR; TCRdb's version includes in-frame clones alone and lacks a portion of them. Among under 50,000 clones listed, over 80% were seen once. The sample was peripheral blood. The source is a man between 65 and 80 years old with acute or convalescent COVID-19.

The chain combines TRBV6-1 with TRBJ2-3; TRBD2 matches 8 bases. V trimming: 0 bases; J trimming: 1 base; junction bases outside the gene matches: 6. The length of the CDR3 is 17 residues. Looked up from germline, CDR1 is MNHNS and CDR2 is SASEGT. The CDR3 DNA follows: TGTGCCAGCAGTGAAGCTCTGGGTAGCGGGGGCACAGATACGCAGTATTTT. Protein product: CASSEALGSGGTDTQYF.

CDR3 residues: CASSPGLSGNTIYF. The CDR3 nucleotides read TGTGCCAGCAGCCCCGGTCTCTCTGGAAACACCATATATTTT. V is TRBV7-2 and J is TRBJ1-3; D is unclear. Germline CDR1 and CDR2: SGHTA and FQGNSA. The ends were cut back, 5 bases at V and 0 bases at J, with 8 bases in the middle. The CDR3 extends over 14 amino acids.

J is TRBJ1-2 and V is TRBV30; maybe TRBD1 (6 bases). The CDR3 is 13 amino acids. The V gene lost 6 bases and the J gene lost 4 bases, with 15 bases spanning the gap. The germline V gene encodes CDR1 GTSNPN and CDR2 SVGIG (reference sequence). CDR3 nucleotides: TGTGCCTGTACCCGGACAGCAGTCTATGGCTACACCTTC. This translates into CACTRTAVYGYTF.

The CDR3 reads CASSPPGANYGYTF. CDR3 DNA: TGTGCCAGCAGCCCCCCCGGAGCTAACTATGGCTACACCTTC. The chain uses TRBV5-6 and TRBJ1-2; D unclear. From germline, CDR1 is SGHDT and CDR2 YYEEEE. CDR3 length: 14 amino acids. Deletions cut 4 bases from V and 0 bases from J, with 10 bases between.

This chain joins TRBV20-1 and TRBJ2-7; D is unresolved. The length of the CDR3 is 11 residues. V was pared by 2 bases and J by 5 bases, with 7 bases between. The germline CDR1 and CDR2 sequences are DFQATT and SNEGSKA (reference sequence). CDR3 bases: TGCAGTGCTAGATTCCTTGACGAGCAGTACTTC. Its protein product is CSARFLDEQYF.

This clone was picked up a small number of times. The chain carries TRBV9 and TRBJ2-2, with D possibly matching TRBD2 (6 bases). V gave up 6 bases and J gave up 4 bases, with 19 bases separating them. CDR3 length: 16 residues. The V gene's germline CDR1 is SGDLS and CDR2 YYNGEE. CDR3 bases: TGTGCCAGCACCGTTAGACCGGGAGCGAGCACCGGGGAGCTGTTTTTT. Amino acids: CASTVRPGASTGELFF.

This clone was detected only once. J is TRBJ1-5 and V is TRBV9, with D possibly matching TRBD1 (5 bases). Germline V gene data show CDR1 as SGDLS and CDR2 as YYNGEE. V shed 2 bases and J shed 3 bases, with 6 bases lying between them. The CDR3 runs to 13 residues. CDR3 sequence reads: CASSVGHNQPQHF. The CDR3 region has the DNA TGTGCCAGCAGCGTGGGGCACAATCAGCCCCAGCATTTT.

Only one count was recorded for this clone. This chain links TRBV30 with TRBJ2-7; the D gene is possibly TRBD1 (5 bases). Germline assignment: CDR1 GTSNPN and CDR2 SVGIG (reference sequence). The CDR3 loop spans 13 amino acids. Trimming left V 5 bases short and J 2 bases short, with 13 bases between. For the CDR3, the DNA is TGTGCCTGGGGGGCGGATAAGACCTACGAGCAGTACTTC. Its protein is CAWGADKTYEQYF.

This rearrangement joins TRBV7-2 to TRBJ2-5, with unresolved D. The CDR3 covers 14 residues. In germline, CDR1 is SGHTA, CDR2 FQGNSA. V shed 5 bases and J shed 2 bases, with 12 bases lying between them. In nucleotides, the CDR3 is TGTGCCAGCAGCCCGCCGGTTGCACAAGAGACCCAGTACTTC. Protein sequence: CASSPPVAQETQYF.

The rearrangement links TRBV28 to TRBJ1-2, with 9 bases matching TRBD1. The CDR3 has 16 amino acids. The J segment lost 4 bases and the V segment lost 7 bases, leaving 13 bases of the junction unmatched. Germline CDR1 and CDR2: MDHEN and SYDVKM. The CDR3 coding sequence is TGTGCCAGCACAATGGGACAGGGCGTTCTTGCCTATGGCTACACCTTC. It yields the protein CASTMGQGVLAYGYTF.

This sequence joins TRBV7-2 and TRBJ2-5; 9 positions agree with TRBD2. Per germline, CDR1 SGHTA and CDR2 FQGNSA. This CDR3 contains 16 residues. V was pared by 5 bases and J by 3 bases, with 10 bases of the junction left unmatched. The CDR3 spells CASSQEAPSGKETQYF. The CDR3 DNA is TGTGCCAGCAGCCAAGAGGCGCCTAGCGGGAAAGAGACCCAGTACTTC.

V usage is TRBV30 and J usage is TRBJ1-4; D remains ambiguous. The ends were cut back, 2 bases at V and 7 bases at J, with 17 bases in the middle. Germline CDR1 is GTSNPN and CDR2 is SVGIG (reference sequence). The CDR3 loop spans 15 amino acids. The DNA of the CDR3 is TGTGCCTGGAGTCCGTCAGGTACAGTAGGTGAAAAACTGTTTTTT. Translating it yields CAWSPSGTVGEKLFF.

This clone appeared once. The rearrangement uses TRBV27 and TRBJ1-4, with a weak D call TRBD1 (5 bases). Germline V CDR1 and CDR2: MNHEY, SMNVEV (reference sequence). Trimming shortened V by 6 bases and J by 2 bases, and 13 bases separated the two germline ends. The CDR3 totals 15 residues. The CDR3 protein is CASRRDAGTNEKLFF. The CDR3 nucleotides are TGTGCCAGCAGGCGGGACGCGGGGACTAATGAAAAACTGTTTTTT.

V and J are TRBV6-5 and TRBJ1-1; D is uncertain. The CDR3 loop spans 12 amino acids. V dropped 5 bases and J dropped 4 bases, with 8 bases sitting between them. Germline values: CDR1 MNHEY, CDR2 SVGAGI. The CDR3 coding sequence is TGTGCCAGCAGTCAATATAGCACTGAAGCTTTCTTT. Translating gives CASSQYSTEAFF.

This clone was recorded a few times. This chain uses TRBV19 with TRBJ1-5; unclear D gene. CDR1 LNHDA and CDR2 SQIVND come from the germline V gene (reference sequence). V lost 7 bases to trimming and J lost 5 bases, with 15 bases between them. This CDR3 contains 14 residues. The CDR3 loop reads CASKGLRTDQPQHF. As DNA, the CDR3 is TGTGCCAGTAAAGGACTCCGGACCGATCAGCCCCAGCATTTT.

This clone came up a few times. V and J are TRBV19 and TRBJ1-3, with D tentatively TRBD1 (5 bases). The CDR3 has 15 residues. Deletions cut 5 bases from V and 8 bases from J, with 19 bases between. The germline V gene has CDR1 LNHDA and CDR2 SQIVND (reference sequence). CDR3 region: CASSRKGSPGDTIYF. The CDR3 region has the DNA TGTGCCAGTAGTCGGAAAGGCAGCCCGGGGGACACCATATATTTT.

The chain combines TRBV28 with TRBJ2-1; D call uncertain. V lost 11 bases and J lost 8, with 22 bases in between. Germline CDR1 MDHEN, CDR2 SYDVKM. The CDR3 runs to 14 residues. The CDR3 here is CASMVALLHDEQFF. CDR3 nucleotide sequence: TGTGCCTCTATGGTAGCTCTATTACACGATGAGCAGTTCTTC.

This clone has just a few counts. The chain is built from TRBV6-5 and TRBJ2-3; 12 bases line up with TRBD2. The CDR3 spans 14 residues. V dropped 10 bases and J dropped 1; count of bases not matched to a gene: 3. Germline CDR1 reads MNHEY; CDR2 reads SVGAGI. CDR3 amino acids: CATRLAGGTDTQYF. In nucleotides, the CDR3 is TGTGCCACCCGACTAGCGGGAGGCACAGATACGCAGTATTTT.

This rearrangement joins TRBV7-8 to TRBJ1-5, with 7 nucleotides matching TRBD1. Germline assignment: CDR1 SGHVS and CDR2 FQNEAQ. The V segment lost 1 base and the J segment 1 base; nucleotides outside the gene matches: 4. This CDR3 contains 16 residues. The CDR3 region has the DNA TGTGCCAGCAGCTTAGACAGGGGAAGGAGCAATCAGCCCCAGCATTTT. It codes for CASSLDRGRSNQPQHF.

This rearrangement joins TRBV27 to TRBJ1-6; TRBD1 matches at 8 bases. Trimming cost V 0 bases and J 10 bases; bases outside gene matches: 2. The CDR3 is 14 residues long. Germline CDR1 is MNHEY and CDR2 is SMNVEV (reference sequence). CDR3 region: CASSLSRGQSPLHF. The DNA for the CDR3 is TGTGCCAGCAGTTTATCCAGGGGGCAGTCACCCCTCCACTTT.

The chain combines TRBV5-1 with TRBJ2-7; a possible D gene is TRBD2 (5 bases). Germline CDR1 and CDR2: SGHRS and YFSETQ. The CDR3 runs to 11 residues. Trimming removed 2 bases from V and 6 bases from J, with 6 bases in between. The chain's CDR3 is CASSFSGEQYF. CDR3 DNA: TGCGCCAGCAGCTTCAGCGGCGAGCAGTACTTC.